Included here is one T cell receptor beta chain sequence, with context. The sample belongs to a study of cytotoxic CD8 clonotypes in ibrutinib-treated CLL. This table comes from immunoSEQ multiplex PCR, and its TCRdb copy is limited to in-frame clones, with some not included. The data contain 130,000 to 150,000 clones, about four fifths of them seen just once; the ten biggest clones take up about 13%. Library input was about 1.8 micrograms of DNA from cryopreserved PBMCs. Trimming removed 1 base from V and 6 bases from J; junction bases left unmatched: 7. The CDR3 has 15 residues. Germline V gives CDR1 SGHTA, CDR2 FQGNSA.

The V call is TRBV7-2, the J call TRBJ2-3; 7 nucleotides match TRBD1. Sequences were derived from PBMCs, sampled after 12 months of ibrutinib treatment. The sequence was collected from a human donor with chronic lymphocytic leukemia. The CDR3 nucleotides are TGTGCCAGCAGCTTAGGGGCGACAGGGCGGGATACGCAGTATTTT. Its translation is CASSLGATGRDTQYF. The full variable domain, in which reference TRBV7-2 and TRBJ2-3 provide the parts outside the CDR3, is GAGVSQSPSNKVTEKGKDVELRCDPISGHTALYWYRQSLGQGLEFLIYFQGNSAPDKSGLPSDRFSAERTGGSVSTLTIQRTQQEDSAVYLCASSLGATGRDTQYFGPGTRLTVL.